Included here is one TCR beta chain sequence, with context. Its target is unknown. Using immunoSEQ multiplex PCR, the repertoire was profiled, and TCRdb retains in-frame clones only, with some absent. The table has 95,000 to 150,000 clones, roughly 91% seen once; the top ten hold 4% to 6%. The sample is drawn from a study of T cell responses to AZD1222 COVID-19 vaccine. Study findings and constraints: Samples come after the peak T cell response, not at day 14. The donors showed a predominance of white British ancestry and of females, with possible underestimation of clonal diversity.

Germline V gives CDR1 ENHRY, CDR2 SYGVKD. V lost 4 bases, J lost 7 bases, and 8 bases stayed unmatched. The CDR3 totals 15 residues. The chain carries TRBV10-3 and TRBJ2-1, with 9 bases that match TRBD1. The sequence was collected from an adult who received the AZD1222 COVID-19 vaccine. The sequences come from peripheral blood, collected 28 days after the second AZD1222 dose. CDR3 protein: CAISGDRVPRNEQFF. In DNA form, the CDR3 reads TGTGCCATCAGTGGGGACAGGGTGCCTCGGAATGAGCAGTTCTTC.